Below are 11 T cell receptor beta chains sequenced from a single sample in a study of T cell responses to AZD1222 COVID-19 vaccine. Sequencing was performed with immunoSEQ multiplex PCR; in TCRdb, only in-frame clones are kept and a portion is missing. The sample has around 140,000 clones; 80% to 95% are singletons. The sequences come from peripheral blood, collected on day 0 of AZD1222 vaccination. These receptor sequences come from an adult in good health.

The chain employs TRBV3-1 (or the pseudogene TRBV3-2) and TRBJ1-4; unclear D gene. The V end lost 0 bases, the J end lost 0 bases, and 8 bases lay between the germline ends. Germline lookup yields CDR1 LGHDT and CDR2 YNNKEL (reference sequence). The CDR3 extends over 16 amino acids. The chain's CDR3 is CASSQEPAATNEKLFF. DNA for the CDR3: TGTGCCAGCAGCCAAGAGCCAGCAGCAACTAATGAAAAACTGTTTTTT.

The rearrangement uses TRBV18 and TRBJ2-7; D uncertain. The germline V and J ends were trimmed by 2 bases and 2 bases, with 7 bases remaining between them. The CDR3 covers 13 residues. Looked up from germline, CDR1 is KGHSH and CDR2 is LQKENI. CDR3 sequence reads: CASSPARPYEQYF. CDR3 nucleotides: TGTGCCAGCTCACCAGCCCGTCCCTACGAGCAGTACTTC.

The V and J genes are TRBV18 and TRBJ2-7, with 8 positions matching TRBD1. The CDR3 is 12 residues long. V gave up 3 bases and J gave up 5 bases; unmatched junction bases: 0. The V gene's germline CDR1 is KGHSH and CDR2 LQKENI. CDR3 coding DNA: TGTGCCAGCTCACCGACAGGGGACGAGCAGTACTTC. Its protein product is CASSPTGDEQYF.

The chain joins TRBV11-2 to TRBJ2-5; no clear D. CDR3 length equals 16 residues. In germline, CDR1 is SGHAT, CDR2 FQNNGV. With 4 bases removed from V and 5 bases from J, the gap between germline ends came to 20 bases. The CDR3: CASSYTDTYSEETQYF. CDR3 in DNA: TGTGCCAGCAGCTATACCGACACCTACTCGGAGGAGACCCAGTACTTC.

The V call is TRBV9, the J call TRBJ2-3, with D maybe TRBD2 (6 bases). V was cut by 3 bases and J by 6 bases, with 11 bases left in between. Germline loops: CDR1 SGDLS, CDR2 YYNGEE. The CDR3 is 13 residues long. The CDR3 DNA is TGTGCCAGCAGCGGATGGGACTGGGATACGCAGTATTTT. Its translation is CASSGWDWDTQYF.

V is TRBV5-1 and J is TRBJ1-5, with 8 bases aligning to TRBD1. CDR1 and CDR2 (germline): SGHRS, YFSETQ. The CDR3 sequence is 14 residues long. The J segment lost 8 bases and the V segment lost 4 bases, leaving 8 bases of the junction unmatched. The CDR3 region is CASSPTGAVKPQHF. Written as DNA, the CDR3 is TGCGCCAGCAGCCCGACAGGGGCGGTAAAGCCCCAGCATTTT.

This chain links TRBV25-1 with TRBJ2-5; D is possibly TRBD2 (6 bases). This CDR3 is built from 15 residues. Germline lookup yields CDR1 MGHDK and CDR2 SYGVNS. Between the trimmed V and J ends, which lost 1 base and 5 bases, there was a span of 14 bases. CDR3 loop: CASSESLGGVETQYF. CDR3 DNA: TGTGCCAGCAGTGAATCTTTGGGGGGAGTGGAGACCCAGTACTTC. The full variable domain, its missing parts supplied by reference TRBV25-1 and TRBJ2-5, is EADIYQTPRYLVIGTGKKITLECSQTMGHDKMYWYQQDPGMELHLIHYSYGVNSTEKGDLSSESTVSRIRTEHFPLTLESARPSHTSQYLCASSESLGGVETQYFGPGTRLLVL.

The chain's CDR3 is CASSQDSFNEQFF. CDR3 coding DNA: TGTGCCAGCAGCCAAGACTCATTCAATGAGCAGTTCTTC. This rearrangement joins TRBV3-1 (or the pseudogene TRBV3-2) to TRBJ2-1; no clear D gene. Germline V gene lookup returns CDR1 LGHDT and CDR2 YNNKEL (reference sequence). This CDR3 region has 13 residues. Trimming left V 0 bases short and J 6 bases short, with 6 bases between.

This chain connects TRBV7-9 to TRBJ2-7, with D unresolved. Germline CDR1 SEHNR, CDR2 FQNEAQ (reference sequence). CDR3 length: 11 residues. V was shortened by 8 bases and J by 13 bases, with 18 bases between the two germline ends. CDR3 sequence: CASARDAALYF. The CDR3 region has the DNA TGTGCCAGCGCCCGCGATGCCGCGTTATACTTC.

This chain joins TRBV5-1 and TRBJ1-6; a weak D match, TRBD1 (6 bases). CDR3 size: 15 residues. Germline V gene lookup returns CDR1 SGHRS and CDR2 YFSETQ. V lost 0 bases and J 6 bases, leaving 10 bases between the germline ends. The CDR3 region is CASSLAGRGNSPLHF. The CDR3 nucleotides read TGCGCCAGCAGCTTGGCCGGCAGGGGTAATTCACCCCTCCACTTT.

The chain has TRBV3-1 (or the pseudogene TRBV3-2) and TRBJ1-1; no definite D call. The CDR3 totals 17 residues. Trimming stripped 0 bases from V and 5 bases from J, with 19 bases between. Per germline, CDR1 LGHDT and CDR2 YNNKEL (reference sequence). The CDR3 sequence: CASSQDTVTVVGTEAFF. DNA for the CDR3: TGTGCCAGCAGCCAAGATACGGTTACAGTGGTGGGGACTGAAGCTTTCTTT.